This T cell receptor (beta chain) was identified in a study of OX40 agonist ivuxolimab in advanced cancers. The study in broad terms: Ivuxolimab, which targeted the costimulatory receptor OX40 (CD134), was an agonistic, fully human IgG2 monoclonal antibody. Intravenous ivuxolimab was administered to patients every 2 weeks at six dose levels: 0.01, 0.1, 0.3, 1.5, 3 and 10 mg/kg. Of the approximately 50 dose-escalation patients, hepatocellular carcinoma was present in roughly 19, melanoma in some 15, renal cell carcinoma in 9 and head and neck cancer in 9. A male proportion of almost 85% and a mean age of about 60 years, ranging from about 23 to 90, were recorded for the dose-escalation cohort. Prior anti-PD-1, anti-PD-L1 or anti-CTLA-4 therapy was permitted, and 40% to 50% of dose-escalation patients had received checkpoint inhibitors. Three dose-escalation patients achieved partial responses, one with hepatocellular carcinoma and two with cutaneous melanoma. The purpose of peripheral TCRbeta sequencing was to test whether ivuxolimab changed TCR sequence diversity and led to clonal T-cell expansion. The paper reports the monotherapy dose-escalation portion (N ≈ 52 patients) of the phase I ivuxolimab trial. The full study reports these points: The antigen specificity of the peripheral T cells that underwent clonal expansion was not determined. After ivuxolimab, expanded clones were on average more numerous among CD8+ T cells than among CD4+ T cells. Partial responders in the 0.1-3.0 mg/kg groups had among the lowest normalized peripheral clonal expansion, especially among CD8+ T cells. Low levels of normalized T-cell clonal expansion were also seen in some patients who did not respond. At doses of 0.1 to 3.0 mg/kg, clonal expansion of both CD4+ and CD8+ blood T cells was observed from baseline to week 6.

For sequencing of the TCRbeta CDR3 region, genomic DNA was extracted from the sorted cells. TCRbeta CDR3 regions were sequenced using the immunoSEQ Assay. Here the immuneACCESS table is served through TCRdb, limited to in-frame sequences with V and J called. Missing clones are a known gap in these copies; in checked studies unresolved V genes cover under half, and the rest lacks a known reason. This sample has some 80,000 clones in its table, and about 87% of those were observed once. 0.45% to 0.7% of the sample goes to the ten largest clones. The germline V gene encodes CDR1 SGHTA and CDR2 FQGNSA. Trimming removed 5 bases from V and 4 bases from J, leaving 18 bases between the germline ends. The CDR3 runs 15 amino acids, cysteine and phenylalanine included. Only CDR3 DNA remains: 45 bases, in frame from the first base. To note about this clone: Its antigen target is currently unknown. No qualities accompany the bases; no much larger clone lies one base away.

The trial excluded patients who had a history of autoimmune disease or were on systemic immunosuppression. Peripheral blood for TCR sequencing was collected from all dose cohorts at baseline, on cycle 4 day 1, and on cycle 7 day 1. Samples were obtained from an open-label, multicenter, first-in-human phase I dose-escalation trial of ivuxolimab. Adults with locally advanced or metastatic head and neck squamous cell, hepatocellular, melanoma or renal cell carcinoma were enrolled in the trial. Before TCR sequencing, CD4+ T cells and CD8+ T cells from peripheral blood were sorted into separate populations.

The sample in question was CD4+ or CD8+ T cells sorted from blood, obtained in a trial of the OX40 agonist ivuxolimab. The source of this sequence is an adult with an advanced solid tumor such as melanoma, head and neck, liver or kidney cancer. The rearrangement combines TRBV7-2 with TRBJ2-7; TRBD2 is a possible D gene, resting on 6 matching bases. Here is the DNA: TGTGCCAGCAGCCTCTTCGGGGTAGGGAGGTACGAGCAGTACTTC. This is translated as CASSLFGVGRYEQYF.